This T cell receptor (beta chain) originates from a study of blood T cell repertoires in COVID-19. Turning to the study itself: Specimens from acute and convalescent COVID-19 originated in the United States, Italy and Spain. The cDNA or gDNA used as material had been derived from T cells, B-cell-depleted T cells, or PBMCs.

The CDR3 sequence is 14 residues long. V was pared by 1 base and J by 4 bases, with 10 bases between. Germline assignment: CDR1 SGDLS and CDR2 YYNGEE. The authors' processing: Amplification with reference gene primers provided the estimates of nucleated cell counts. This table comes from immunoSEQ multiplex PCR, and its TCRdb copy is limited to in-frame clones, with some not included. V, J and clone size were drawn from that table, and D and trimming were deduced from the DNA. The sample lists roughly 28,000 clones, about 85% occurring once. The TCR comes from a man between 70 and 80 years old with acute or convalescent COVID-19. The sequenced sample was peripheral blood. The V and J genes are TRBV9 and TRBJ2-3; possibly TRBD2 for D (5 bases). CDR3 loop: CASSVSGRPDTQYF. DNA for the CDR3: TGTGCCAGCAGCGTATCTGGGAGACCAGATACGCAGTATTTT.